This TCR beta chain was identified in a study of cytomegalovirus exposure and HLA in healthy donors. This PCR relied on a set of 60 Vbeta primers and 13 Jbeta primers. TCRdb's table, derived via immunoSEQ multiplex PCR, lists solely in-frame clones and lacks some. This sample has about 200,000 clones, with 75% to 90% found just once. As for this clone: Its target is not known. The junction departs from the called germline gene at one end, perhaps through a read error.

The study, taken as a whole, reports: Later analysis identified a missense DCLRE1C variant that was linked to TCR beta V- and J-gene trimming. Altogether, 150 to 200 TCR beta chains were recorded as cytomegalovirus-associated. Available immune exposure information was restricted to CMV serostatus only.

This receptor was taken from a woman aged 25 to 45 in good health and CMV-seronegative. Sequences were obtained from PBMCs.

In nucleotides, the CDR3 is TGCGCCAGCAGCTTGTTCCTAGGCGGGGGGACAGATGCGCAGTATTTT. Translating it yields CASSLFLGGGTDAQYF. The chain recombines TRBV5-1 with TRBJ2-3, with a possible D match to TRBD2 (8 bases). Germline lookup yields CDR1 SGHRS and CDR2 YFSETQ. The CDR3 runs 16 residues.